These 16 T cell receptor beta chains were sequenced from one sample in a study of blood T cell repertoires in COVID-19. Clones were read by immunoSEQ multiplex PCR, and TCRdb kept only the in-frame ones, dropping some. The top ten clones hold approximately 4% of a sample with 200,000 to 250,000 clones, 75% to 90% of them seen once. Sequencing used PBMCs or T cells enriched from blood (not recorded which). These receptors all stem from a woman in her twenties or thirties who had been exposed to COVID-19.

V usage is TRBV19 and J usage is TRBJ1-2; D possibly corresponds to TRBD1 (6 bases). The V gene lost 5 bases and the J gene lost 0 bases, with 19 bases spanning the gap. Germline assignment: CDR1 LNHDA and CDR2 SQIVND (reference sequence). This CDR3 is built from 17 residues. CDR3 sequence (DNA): TGTGCCAGTAGTCCCATCGGACAGTCTGTAACTAACTATGGCTACACCTTC. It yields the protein CASSPIGQSVTNYGYTF.

The CDR3: CASRERTGPSNQPQHF. The CDR3, as DNA: TGTGCCAGCAGGGAAAGGACAGGACCCAGCAATCAGCCCCAGCATTTT. The J gene is TRBJ1-5, the V gene TRBV2; 7 bases fit TRBD1. V trimming: 6 bases; J trimming: 1 base; junction bases outside the gene matches: 9. The CDR3 consists of 16 residues. Germline assignment: CDR1 SNHLY and CDR2 FYNNEI.

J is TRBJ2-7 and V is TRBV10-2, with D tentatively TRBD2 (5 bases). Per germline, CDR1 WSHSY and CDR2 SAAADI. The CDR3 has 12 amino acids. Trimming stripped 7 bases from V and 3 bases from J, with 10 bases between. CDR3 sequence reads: CASMREYYEQYF. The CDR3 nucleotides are TGCGCCAGCATGAGGGAATACTACGAGCAGTACTTC.

Here the CDR3 DNA reads TGTGCCAGCAGCCAAGACCGGGCAGGGCCCCTCCACTTT. Translation: CASSQDRAGPLHF. This chain uses TRBV3-1 (or the pseudogene TRBV3-2) with TRBJ1-6, with D tentatively TRBD1 (5 bases). The ends were cut back, 0 bases at V and 13 bases at J, with 10 bases in the middle. The CDR3 runs to 13 residues. CDR1 and CDR2 (germline): LGHDT, YNNKEL (reference sequence).

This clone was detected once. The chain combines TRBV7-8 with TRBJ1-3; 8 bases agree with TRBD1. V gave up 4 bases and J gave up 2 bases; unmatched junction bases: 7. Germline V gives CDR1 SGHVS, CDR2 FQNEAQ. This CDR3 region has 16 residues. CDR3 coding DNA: TGTGCCAGCAGCTCAACAGGGGGAGAACCTGGAAACACCATATATTTT. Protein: CASSSTGGEPGNTIYF.

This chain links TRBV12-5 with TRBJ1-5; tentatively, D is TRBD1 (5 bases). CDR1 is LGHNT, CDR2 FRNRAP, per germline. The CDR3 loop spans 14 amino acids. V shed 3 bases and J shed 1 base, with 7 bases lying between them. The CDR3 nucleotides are TGTGCTAGTGGTTTCGGGGGAAGCAATCAGCCCCAGCATTTT. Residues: CASGFGGSNQPQHF.

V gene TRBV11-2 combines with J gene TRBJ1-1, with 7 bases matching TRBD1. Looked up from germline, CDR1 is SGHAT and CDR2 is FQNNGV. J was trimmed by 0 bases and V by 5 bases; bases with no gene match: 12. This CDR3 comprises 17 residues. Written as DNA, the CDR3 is TGTGCCAGCAGCCAGACAGGGAATACCCTTATGAACACTGAAGCTTTCTTT. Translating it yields CASSQTGNTLMNTEAFF.

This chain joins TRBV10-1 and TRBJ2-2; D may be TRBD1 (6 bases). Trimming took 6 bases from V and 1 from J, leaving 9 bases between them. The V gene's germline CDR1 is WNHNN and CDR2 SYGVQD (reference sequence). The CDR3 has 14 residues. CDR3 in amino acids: CASRSQGNTGELFF. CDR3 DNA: TGCGCCAGCAGATCACAGGGGAACACCGGGGAGCTGTTTTTT.

The CDR3 reads CASSALMTGGDTIYF. In DNA, the CDR3 is TGTGCCAGCAGCGCCCTAATGACAGGGGGGGACACCATATATTTT. This chain connects TRBV9 to TRBJ1-3; the match to TRBD1 covers 9 bases. The ends lost 3 bases at V and 8 bases at J; junction bases unmatched: 9. The germline V gene encodes CDR1 SGDLS and CDR2 YYNGEE. This CDR3 contains 15 residues.

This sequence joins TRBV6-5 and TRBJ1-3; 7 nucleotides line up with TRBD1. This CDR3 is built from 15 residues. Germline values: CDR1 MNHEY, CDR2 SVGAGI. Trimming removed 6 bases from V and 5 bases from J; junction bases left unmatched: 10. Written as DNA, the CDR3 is TGTGCCAGCAGGAAAGGACAGGATCGGAGAAACACCATATATTTT. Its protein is CASRKGQDRRNTIYF.

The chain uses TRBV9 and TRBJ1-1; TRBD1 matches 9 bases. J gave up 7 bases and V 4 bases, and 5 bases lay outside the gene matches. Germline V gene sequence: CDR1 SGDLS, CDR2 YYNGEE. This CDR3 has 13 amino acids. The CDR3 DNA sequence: TGTGCCAGCAGCCTAGGGGGACAGGGTGAAGCTTTCTTT. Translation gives CASSLGGQGEAFF.

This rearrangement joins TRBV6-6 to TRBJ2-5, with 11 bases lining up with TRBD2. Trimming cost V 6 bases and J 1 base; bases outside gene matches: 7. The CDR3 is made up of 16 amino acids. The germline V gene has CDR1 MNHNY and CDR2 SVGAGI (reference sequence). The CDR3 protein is CASRPSSGGLQETQYF. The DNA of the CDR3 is TGTGCCAGCAGGCCTTCTAGCGGGGGGCTCCAAGAGACCCAGTACTTC.

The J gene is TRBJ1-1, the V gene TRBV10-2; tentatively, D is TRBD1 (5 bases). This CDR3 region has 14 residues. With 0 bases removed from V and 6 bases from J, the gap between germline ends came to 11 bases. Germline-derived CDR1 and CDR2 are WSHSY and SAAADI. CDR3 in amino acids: CASSESGRASEAFF. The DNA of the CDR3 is TGCGCCAGCAGTGAGTCGGGCAGGGCGTCTGAAGCTTTCTTT.

The CDR3 protein is CASRKGKGGYTF. CDR3 in DNA: TGTGCCAGCAGGAAGGGGAAGGGTGGCTACACCTTC. The chain employs TRBV6-5 and TRBJ1-2; a weak D match, TRBD1 (5 bases). Germline CDR1 and CDR2: MNHEY and SVGAGI. The CDR3 has 12 amino acids. Deletions cut 6 bases from V and 7 bases from J, with 12 bases between.

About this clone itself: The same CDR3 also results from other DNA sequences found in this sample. Written as DNA, the CDR3 is TGTGCCAGCAGTCCGTTAACCGGGGAGCTGTTTTTT. Its protein product is CASSPLTGELFF. V and J are TRBV27 and TRBJ2-2; D not resolved. This CDR3 spans 12 amino acids. The germline CDR1 and CDR2 sequences are MNHEY and SMNVEV (reference sequence). Between the trimmed V and J ends, which lost 5 bases and 5 bases, there was a span of 6 bases.

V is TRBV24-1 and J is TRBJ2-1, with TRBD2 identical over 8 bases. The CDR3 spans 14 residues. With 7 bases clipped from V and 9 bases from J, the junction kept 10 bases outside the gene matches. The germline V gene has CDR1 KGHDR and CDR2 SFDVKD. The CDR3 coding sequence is TGTGCCACCAGCCGTCGGGGGGGGGTTGGTGAGCAGTTCTTC. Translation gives CATSRRGGVGEQFF.